A single sample gave rise to the 5 T cell receptor beta chains below, sequenced in a study of T cell repertoires in cytomegalovirus infection. Their antigens are not known. Using its own MiXCR run on the reads, TCRdb lists one record per CDR3 protein. This sample has some 940,000 distinct CDR3 sequences, with less than 40% found just once. This specimen consisted of cultured CD8+ T cells from PBMCs, obtained from culture after CMV antigen stimulation. These receptors were taken from a human donor in good health (CMV status not recorded). Some clones in this sample may be carry-over from other donors' samples.

This clonotype was seen a few times. The CDR3 reads CASSQATDTQYF. The CDR3 nucleotides are TGCGCCAGCAGCCAAGCGACAGATACGCAGTATTTT. The chain is built from TRBV4-1 and TRBJ2-3, with D uncertain. Germline CDR1 reads MGHRA; CDR2 reads YSYEKL. This CDR3 spans 12 amino acids. Deletions cut 1 base from V and 3 bases from J, with 2 bases between.

This clonotype was seen more than once but under ten times. Germline is not matched at one junction end, which may reflect a read error. The chain links TRBV6-6 to TRBJ1-2, with 7 bases that match TRBD1. The CDR3 covers 14 residues. In germline, CDR1 is MNHNY, CDR2 SVGAGI (reference sequence). The DNA for the CDR3 is TGTGCCAGTAGTTACTCGACAGGGATCTATGGCTACACCTTC. Amino acid sequence: CASSYSTGIYGYTF.

J is TRBJ2-7 and V is TRBV7-9; D is perhaps TRBD2 (6 bases). V was clipped by 5 bases and J by 6 bases, with 14 bases between them. This CDR3 spans 13 amino acids. Germline loops: CDR1 SEHNR, CDR2 FQNEAQ (reference sequence). Here the CDR3 reads CASSPTSSAEQYF. The CDR3 DNA reads as TGTGCCAGCAGCCCTACTAGCTCCGCCGAGCAGTACTTC.

This clonotype turned up a few times. This chain links TRBV12-3 or TRBV12-4 with TRBJ2-5; tentatively, D is TRBD2 (6 bases). The V and J ends lost 5 bases and 0 bases respectively, with 16 bases between them. There are 16 residues in the CDR3. The CDR3 coding sequence is TGTGCCAGCAGTCCCAAGGGCAGGGAGGACCAAGAGACCCAGTACTTC. This translates into CASSPKGREDQETQYF.

The chain joins TRBV6-5 to TRBJ2-2, with D perhaps TRBD1 (5 bases). The CDR3 is made up of 18 amino acids. V was clipped by 2 bases and J by 5 bases, with 21 bases between them. In germline, CDR1 is MNHEY, CDR2 SVGAGI. The CDR3 sequence: CASSYNGYRTYSTGELFF. The CDR3 DNA follows: TGTGCCAGCAGTTACAATGGTTATAGGACATACTCAACCGGGGAGCTGTTTTTT.